These 28 T cell receptor beta chains came from one sample sequenced in a study of blood T cell repertoires in COVID-19. Assay: immunoSEQ multiplex PCR; the TCRdb copy retains only in-frame clones and omits some. The sample consists of 250,000 to 350,000 clones, roughly 90% of them appearing once. The sequencing input was PBMCs or T cells enriched from blood (not recorded which). These receptor sequences come from a man aged 55 to 70 who had recovered from COVID-19.

The chain recombines TRBV3-1 (or the pseudogene TRBV3-2) with TRBJ1-5; no definite D call. Germline assignment: CDR1 LGHDT and CDR2 YNNKEL (reference sequence). V was trimmed by 1 base and J by 5 bases, leaving 6 bases between them. The CDR3 contains 13 residues. CDR3 sequence (DNA): TGTGCCAGCAGCCAAGGACTGTATCAGCCCCAGCATTTT. As protein: CASSQGLYQPQHF.

This CDR3 is CASSPPGTATYNEQFF. The CDR3 coding sequence is TGTGCCAGCTCACCGCCCGGGACAGCCACCTACAATGAGCAGTTCTTC. The chain carries TRBV18 and TRBJ2-1; 7 nucleotides align to TRBD1. Germline CDR1 reads KGHSH; CDR2 reads LQKENI. The CDR3 consists of 16 residues. Trimming removed 3 bases from V and 2 bases from J; junction bases left unmatched: 7.

The sample holds one count of this clone. The rearrangement uses TRBV29-1 and TRBJ2-1; 10 positions match TRBD1. The trim removed 1 base at V and 3 bases at J, leaving 6 bases unmatched. Looked up from germline, CDR1 is SQVTM and CDR2 is ANQGSEA. CDR3 length: 16 residues. This CDR3 reads CSVEGSWTGGYNEQFF. DNA of the CDR3: TGCAGCGTTGAAGGGTCGTGGACAGGGGGCTACAATGAGCAGTTCTTC.

The chain is built from TRBV27 and TRBJ1-1; D might be TRBD1 (5 bases). V was pared by 6 bases and J by 3 bases, with 17 bases between. The CDR3 length is 15 residues. The germline gives CDR1 MNHEY, CDR2 SMNVEV (reference sequence). CDR3 sequence (DNA): TGTGCCAGCAGCCCGATCCGGGGGGTCGACACTGAAGCTTTCTTT. Translating gives CASSPIRGVDTEAFF.

This clone was found once. The chain recombines TRBV28 with TRBJ2-7; no clear D gene. V was clipped by 10 bases and J by 4 bases, with 17 bases between them. There are 13 residues in the CDR3. CDR1 MDHEN and CDR2 SYDVKM come from the germline V gene. CDR3 region: CATVQTPSYEQYF. CDR3 bases: TGTGCCACCGTACAGACACCTTCTTACGAGCAGTACTTC.

This clone occurred once. V gene TRBV19 combines with J gene TRBJ1-1; D uncertain. V was shortened by 5 bases and J by 2 bases, with 12 bases between the two germline ends. Germline values: CDR1 LNHDA, CDR2 SQIVND (reference sequence). The CDR3 has 14 amino acids. The CDR3 nucleotides are TGTGCCAGTAGTTCCCCAGGAAGAAACACTGAAGCTTTCTTT. Encoded protein: CASSSPGRNTEAFF.

Only one count was recorded for this clone. This chain joins TRBV5-5 and TRBJ2-2; TRBD2 might be the D (5 bases). Trimming took 1 base from V and 0 from J, leaving 7 bases between them. The CDR3 sequence is 15 residues long. Germline V gene data show CDR1 as SGHKS and CDR2 as YYEKEE (reference sequence). The CDR3 region is CASSLPGTNTGELFF. The CDR3 nucleotides are TGTGCCAGCAGCTTGCCGGGAACGAACACCGGGGAGCTGTTTTTT.

In its sample, this clone was seen once. This chain's CDR3 is CASSEPGGPGNTIYF. The CDR3 nucleotides are TGTGCCAGCAGTGAACCAGGGGGACCTGGAAACACCATATATTTT. The V call is TRBV25-1, the J call TRBJ1-3; 7 bases line up with TRBD1. Per the germline V gene, CDR1 is MGHDK and CDR2 is SYGVNS. This CDR3 is 15 amino acids long. The V gene end was trimmed by 2 bases and the J gene end by 2 bases; junction bases not matched to a gene: 3.

Notes on this clone: The germline gene is not matched at one end of the junction; a read error may be the cause. The rearrangement joins TRBV7-7 to TRBJ2-3, with 10 bases that match TRBD2. The CDR3 length is 13 residues. Germline lookup yields CDR1 SSHAT and CDR2 FNYEAQ (reference sequence). CDR3 sequence: CASSSRTSGTQYF. The CDR3 coding sequence is TGTGCTAGCAGCTCGCGGACTAGCGGTACGCAGTATTTT. Full variable domain (missing parts from reference TRBV7-7 and TRBJ2-3): GAGVSQSPRYKVTKRGQDVTLRCDPISSHATLYWYQQALGQGPEFLTYFNYEAQPDKSGLPSDRFSAERPEGSISTLTIQRTEQRDSAMYRCASSSRTSGTQYFGPGTRLTVL.

The V gene is TRBV7-8, the J gene TRBJ1-5; 7 bases map to TRBD1. The CDR3 is 16 amino acids. Unmatched junction bases numbered 15, after V lost 7 bases and J lost 6 bases. Germline CDR1 is SGHVS and CDR2 is FQNEAQ. The CDR3 region is CASTKQTAQGSQPQHF. The CDR3 DNA is TGTGCCAGCACCAAACAGACAGCACAGGGGAGTCAGCCCCAGCATTTT.

This rearrangement joins TRBV7-2 to TRBJ2-2; tentative D call: TRBD1 (6 bases). The CDR3 length is 14 residues. Germline V gives CDR1 SGHTA, CDR2 FQGNSA. Trimming took off 2 bases at V and 5 bases at J, with 9 bases between the two ends. The CDR3 sequence: CASSLFQGTGELFF. CDR3 nucleotide sequence: TGTGCCAGCAGCTTATTTCAGGGGACCGGGGAGCTGTTTTTT.

This chain uses TRBV27 with TRBJ2-7; TRBD1 agrees at 9 bases. Trimming took 4 bases from V and 2 from J; bases not matched to a gene: 6. The CDR3 is 15 residues long. In germline, CDR1 is MNHEY, CDR2 SMNVEV (reference sequence). The CDR3 bases are TGTGCCAGCAGTTATGGGGGACAGGGAGCCTACGAGCAGTACTTC. The encoded protein is CASSYGGQGAYEQYF.

The rearrangement links TRBV27 to TRBJ2-2, with TRBD2 matching 11 bases. J lost 1 base, V lost 6 bases, and 1 base had no gene match. CDR3 length: 15 residues. Germline assignment: CDR1 MNHEY and CDR2 SMNVEV (reference sequence). The CDR3 protein is CASRTSGGNTGELFF. The CDR3 DNA follows: TGTGCCAGCAGAACTAGCGGGGGGAACACCGGGGAGCTGTTTTTT.

The chain links TRBV5-8 to TRBJ1-5; maybe TRBD1 (6 bases). The CDR3 totals 14 residues. Germline V gene sequence: CDR1 SGHTS, CDR2 YDEGEE. V was cut by 2 bases and J by 5 bases, with 11 bases left in between. As DNA, the CDR3 is TGTGCCAGCAGCTTCAGGGGATATGATCAGCCCCAGCATTTT. This codes for CASSFRGYDQPQHF. The full variable domain, its missing parts supplied by reference TRBV5-8 and TRBJ1-5, is EAGVTQSPTHLIKTRGQQATLRCSPISGHTSVYWYQQALGLGLQFLLWYDEGEERNRGNFPPRFSGRQFPNYSSELNVNALELEDSALYLCASSFRGYDQPQHFGDGTRLSIL.

This chain connects TRBV10-3 to TRBJ1-6; a weak D match, TRBD1 (5 bases). The CDR3 has 13 residues. Trimming shortened V by 8 bases and J by 8 bases, and 13 bases separated the two germline ends. Germline values: CDR1 ENHRY, CDR2 SYGVKD. Here the CDR3 reads CAIGFREDSPLHF. DNA of the CDR3: TGTGCCATCGGTTTCAGGGAGGATTCACCCCTCCACTTT.

V gene TRBV7-5 combines with J gene TRBJ1-5. TRBV7-5 is classified as a pseudogene. This CDR3 spans 17 amino acids. CDR3 DNA: TGTGCCAGAAGCCCCGAGGTGGGGGAGGATAGCAATCAGCCCCAGCATTTT. Encoded protein: CARSPEVGEDSNQPQHF.

This clone was found once. The chain links TRBV7-2 to TRBJ2-7; TRBD1 might be the D (5 bases). Germline V gene data show CDR1 as SGHTA and CDR2 as FQGNSA. V was clipped by 1 base and J by 5 bases, with 15 bases between them. The CDR3 consists of 15 residues. For the CDR3, the DNA is TGTGCCAGCAGCTTAGTTGGGGCAGCGCCCCACGAGCAGTACTTC. Residues: CASSLVGAAPHEQYF.

This clone showed up just once. The gene calls are TRBV7-9 and TRBJ1-5, with no clear D. From germline, CDR1 is SEHNR and CDR2 FQNEAQ (reference sequence). The CDR3 sequence is 14 residues long. The V end lost 5 bases, the J end lost 4 bases, and 12 bases lay between the germline ends. For the CDR3, the DNA is TGTGCCAGCAGCGCCGGGATTTCAAATCAGCCCCAGCATTTT. This codes for CASSAGISNQPQHF.

The chain employs TRBV19 and TRBJ2-1; 8 nucleotides align to TRBD2. The junction had 12 bases not matched to a gene; V was cut back by 9 bases and J by 8 bases. This CDR3 region has 14 residues. Germline CDR1 LNHDA, CDR2 SQIVND (reference sequence). In nucleotides, the CDR3 is TGTGCCAGCCGAGCCGGGACTAGTTCGCATGAGCAGTTCTTC. Amino acids: CASRAGTSSHEQFF.

Concerning this clone itself: A read error may produce the germline difference seen at one junction end. This chain links TRBV6-6 with TRBJ1-4, with 7 bases aligning to TRBD1. This CDR3 region has 13 residues. Looked up from germline, CDR1 is MNHNY and CDR2 is SVGAGI (reference sequence). CDR3 protein: CASSPRGADRPTF. The DNA for the CDR3 is TGTGCCAGCAGTCCGAGAGGGGCGGACAGGCCCACGTTT.

The V call is TRBV6-5, the J call TRBJ2-7, with 10 bases that match TRBD1. This CDR3 contains 14 residues. Germline values: CDR1 MNHEY, CDR2 SVGAGI. J was trimmed by 6 bases and V by 10 bases; bases with no gene match: 12. DNA of the CDR3: TGTGCCACCGAGGTGCGGGACAGGGGCTCCGAGCAGTACTTC. This sequence encodes CATEVRDRGSEQYF.

The chain uses TRBV3-1 (or the pseudogene TRBV3-2) and TRBJ2-7, with 7 positions matching TRBD1. With V trimmed by 1 base and J by 3 bases, 6 bases remained unmatched. The CDR3 extends over 15 amino acids. CDR1 and CDR2 (germline): LGHDT, YNNKEL (reference sequence). The CDR3 nucleotides are TGTGCCAGCAGCCAAGGGACAGGAGGACTCTACGAGCAGTACTTC. Amino acids: CASSQGTGGLYEQYF.

The rearrangement uses TRBV5-8 and TRBJ2-4; TRBD2 might be the D (5 bases). The CDR3 is 15 residues long. CDR1 and CDR2 (germline): SGHTS, YDEGEE. V was clipped by 6 bases and J by 3 bases, with 16 bases between them. CDR3 nucleotide sequence: TGTGCCAGCACCCTGGGGAGTGTGAGCAAAAACATTCAGTACTTC. It specifies CASTLGSVSKNIQYF.

The genes are TRBV29-1 and TRBJ2-5; 10 bases are a match to TRBD2. Germline V gene sequence: CDR1 SQVTM, CDR2 ANQGSEA. V trimming: 8 bases; J trimming: 5 bases; junction bases outside the gene matches: 11. CDR3 length: 14 amino acids. CDR3 loop: CSLVASGSGETQYF. CDR3 nucleotide sequence: TGCAGCCTTGTAGCTAGCGGGAGCGGGGAGACCCAGTACTTC.

With regard to this clone: Other DNA sequences within the sample encode an identical CDR3. The chain recombines TRBV18 with TRBJ1-3; a weak D match, TRBD1 (5 bases). The V and J ends lost 3 bases and 1 base respectively, with 7 bases between them. This CDR3 has 14 residues. Germline V gene lookup returns CDR1 KGHSH and CDR2 LQKENI. The CDR3 coding sequence is TGTGCCAGCTCACCCCAGGGTTCTGGAAACACCATATATTTT. This gives the protein CASSPQGSGNTIYF.

The genes are TRBV4-1 and TRBJ2-2; TRBD1 matches at 10 bases. The CDR3 length is 15 residues. From germline, CDR1 is MGHRA and CDR2 YSYEKL. J gave up 10 bases and V 4 bases, and 9 bases lay outside the gene matches. CDR3 region: CASSPLRGQGPELFF. The CDR3 DNA sequence: TGCGCCAGCAGCCCCCTCCGGGGACAGGGGCCGGAGCTGTTTTTT.

V is TRBV5-4 and J is TRBJ2-2, with TRBD1 matching 7 bases. J gave up 1 base and V 4 bases, and 1 base lay outside the gene matches. Germline CDR1 SGHNT, CDR2 YYREEE (reference sequence). CDR3 length: 14 residues. The CDR3 DNA is TGTGCCAGCAGCCGACAGGGGAACACCGGGGAGCTGTTTTTT. Translating gives CASSRQGNTGELFF.

Here the CDR3 DNA reads TGCGCCAGCAGCCAAGACTGGACAGGGCGGGAGCAGTACTTC. Protein product: CASSQDWTGREQYF. The V and J genes are TRBV4-1 and TRBJ2-7, with TRBD1 identical over 8 bases. The CDR3 sequence is 14 residues long. V shed 0 bases, J shed 7 bases, and the junction held 5 bases outside the gene matches. Per germline, CDR1 MGHRA and CDR2 YSYEKL.